The rows below give T cell receptor beta chains drawn from one sample of a study of blood T cells in healthy people across ages. Each CDR3 protein gets one entry after TCRdb re-called the 5' RACE reads with MiXCR. This sample has about 1,400,000 distinct CDR3 sequences, with approximately 40% found just once. Sequences were obtained from blood. All receptors come from a woman in her late teens or twenties in good health. CDR3s include the opening cysteine and the closing phenylalanine or tryptophan. The D gene is left open where the match is weak. The size field is filled for only some rows; it gives once, few, many or a size class.

CDR3nt	CDR3aa	d_gene	j_gene	len	v_gene	abundance
TGTGCCAGCAGCTTAGATGTTAATTCACCCCTCCACTTT	CASSLDVNSPLHF	-	TRBJ1-6	13	TRBV7-9	many
TGTGCCAGCAGTACCAGGTTGTACGAGCAGTACTTC	CASSTRLYEQYF	-	TRBJ2-7	12	TRBV28	-
TGCGCCAGCAGCCAAGATGGGGGTAGATACTATGGCTACACCTTC	CASSQDGGRYYGYTF	-	TRBJ1-2	15	TRBV4-1	few
TGCGCCAGCAGCCAAGTTCTAGCGGGGGGTCCCACACCCTACGAGCAGTACTTC	CASSQVLAGGPTPYEQYF	TRBD2	TRBJ2-7	18	TRBV4-1	few
TGTGCCATCAGTGAAAGGCAGGGGGGGGAGCAGTACTTC	CAISERQGGEQYF	-	TRBJ2-7	13	TRBV10-3	few
TGTGCCAGCACCACCTTCGGGACAGGGGGCGAGTATGGCTACACCTTC	CASTTFGTGGEYGYTF	TRBD1	TRBJ1-2	16	TRBV6-5	few
TGTGCCAGCATCGGGGCTAGCGGCAGCTCCTACAATGAGCAGTACTTC	CASIGASGSSYNEQYF	TRBD2	TRBJ2-7	16	TRBV6-4	once
TGTGCCAGCAGCTTGGGGGTCGGCGGGAGCAGGAGCGAGCAGTACTTC	CASSLGVGGSRSEQYF	TRBD2	TRBJ2-7	16	TRBV5-6	-
TGTGCCAGCAGTTTCGGTAGGGAGAGCAATCAGCCCCAGCATTTT	CASSFGRESNQPQHF	-	TRBJ1-5	15	TRBV28	-
TGTGCCATCAGTGCCTCGGCAGATACGCAGTATTTT	CAISASADTQYF	-	TRBJ2-3	12	TRBV10-3	-
TGCGCCAGCAGCGATCCTAGCGGGGATCAAGAGACCCAGTACTTC	CASSDPSGDQETQYF	TRBD2	TRBJ2-5	15	TRBV5-1	few
TGTGCCAGCAGTAAGACTAGCGGGAGTGCACAAGATACGCAGTATTTT	CASSKTSGSAQDTQYF	TRBD2	TRBJ2-3	16	TRBV27	-
TGTGCCAGCAGCCAAGAGTTGGGGGGAGGGGGGGCAGATACGCAGTATTTT	CASSQELGGGGADTQYF	-	TRBJ2-3	17	TRBV4-2	many
TGTGCCAGCAGTTTGGGGGCCAGCACCGGGGAGCTGTTTTTT	CASSLGASTGELFF	-	TRBJ2-2	14	TRBV5-1	-
TGTGCCAGTACCTCGACAGGGGGTGAGGAAAAACTGTTTTTT	CASTSTGGEEKLFF	TRBD1	TRBJ1-4	14	TRBV19	few
TGTGCCACCTACAGGGGGCTCGCAGCTTTCTTT	CATYRGLAAFF	TRBD1	TRBJ1-1	11	TRBV6-6	few
TGTGCCTGGGAGCCTGGAGCGGGAGCAGATACGCAGTATTTT	CAWEPGAGADTQYF	TRBD2	TRBJ2-3	14	TRBV30	-
TGTGCCATCAGTCGAGGGTTCTCGGTCGGGGGGGGTACGGATACGCAGTATTTT	CAISRGFSVGGGTDTQYF	TRBD2	TRBJ2-3	18	TRBV10-3	once
TGTGCCAGCAGACAAGATCAAAGGGAAACGCAGTATTTT	CASRQDQRETQYF	-	TRBJ2-3	13	TRBV4-2	once
TGTGCCAGCAGTTACGTCGCGGACGCAGGGAGGACTGAAGCTTTCTTT	CASSYVADAGRTEAFF	-	TRBJ1-1	16	TRBV6-5	-
TGTGCCAGCAGCGTAGGGACAGGGGCAGGGGAGCTGTTTTTT	CASSVGTGAGELFF	TRBD1	TRBJ2-2	14	TRBV9	few
TGTGCCAGCGAGCCCCGACGGCATGATGGCTACACCTTC	CASEPRRHDGYTF	-	TRBJ1-2	13	TRBV6-1	-
TGTGCCAGCAGCTTCAAGGGGTCGATTGGGACAGATACGCAGTATTTT	CASSFKGSIGTDTQYF	-	TRBJ2-3	16	TRBV7-2	-
TGTGCCAGCAGCCCAACTCAGGGAAAGGATGAGCAGTTCTTC	CASSPTQGKDEQFF	-	TRBJ2-1	14	TRBV7-2	-
TGCAGTGCTAGCCTCACCTCCCAGCGGGGGTTCACAGATACGCAGTATTTT	CSASLTSQRGFTDTQYF	TRBD2	TRBJ2-3	17	TRBV20-1	-
TGTGCCAGCAGTGGCGGGACCCTGAGAGGGGGCACGATTTCCTACGAGCAGTACTTC	CASSGGTLRGGTISYEQYF	-	TRBJ2-7	19	TRBV25-1	few
TGCGCCAGCAGCTTGGTACTGGGGCCCGACGGGACCCAGTACTTC	CASSLVLGPDGTQYF	-	TRBJ2-5	15	TRBV5-1	few
TGTGCCACCAGTGAAAAAAGTAGGACACCAGGTTACAATGAGCAGTTCTTC	CATSEKSRTPGYNEQFF	-	TRBJ2-1	17	TRBV24-1	-
TGTGCCAGCAGCTTGGGACCGGTAATGAACACTGAAGCTTTCTTT	CASSLGPVMNTEAFF	-	TRBJ1-1	15	TRBV7-2	-
TGCGCCAGCAGCCAAACGGGACTAGCCCCGGATACGCAGTATTTT	CASSQTGLAPDTQYF	TRBD2	TRBJ2-3	15	TRBV4-1	few
TGTGCCGGCGGCTGGATCTACGGCTACACCTTC	CAGGWIYGYTF	-	TRBJ1-2	11	TRBV12-3/TRBV12-4	-
TGCAGTGCTAGAGACCGGACAGGGAATCCCTACGAGCAGTACTTC	CSARDRTGNPYEQYF	TRBD1	TRBJ2-7	15	TRBV20-1	-
TGCGCCAGCAGCGCGACAGGGCAATCGGTCACTGAAGCTTTCTTT	CASSATGQSVTEAFF	TRBD1	TRBJ1-1	15	TRBV5-1	-
TGTGCCAGCAGCTTAATTGACCATAGGATGTCAAGCTCCTACAATGAGCAGTTCTTC	CASSLIDHRMSSSYNEQFF	-	TRBJ2-1	19	TRBV13	few
TGTGCCAGCAGCTCCGGGACTAGCGGGGGGCCATCCTACGAGCAGTACTTC	CASSSGTSGGPSYEQYF	TRBD2	TRBJ2-7	17	TRBV6-1	few
TGCAGTGCCGCGTACAGGGGGACCTACGAGCAGTACTTC	CSAAYRGTYEQYF	TRBD1	TRBJ2-7	13	TRBV20-1	once
TGTGCCAGCAGCCGGGGACATGAGTACAATGAGCAGTTCTTC	CASSRGHEYNEQFF	-	TRBJ2-1	14	TRBV7-3	-
TGTGCCAGCAGTTTATCGAAGGGAGCGGGGGGTCCAGATACGCAGTATTTT	CASSLSKGAGGPDTQYF	TRBD2	TRBJ2-3	17	TRBV27	-
TGTGCCAGCACCGTCCGGGGGGCGCGTTACAATGAGCAGTTCTTC	CASTVRGARYNEQFF	-	TRBJ2-1	15	TRBV12-3/TRBV12-4	few
TGTGCCAGCAACAGACAGGTCAATCAGCCCCAGCATTTT	CASNRQVNQPQHF	-	TRBJ1-5	13	TRBV6-1	-
TGTGCCAGCAGCTTCGGACAGGGCGACGATCAGCCCCAGCATTTT	CASSFGQGDDQPQHF	TRBD1	TRBJ1-5	15	TRBV7-6	-
TGCAGTGCTAGGGGTTCAGGGGGGGGCGAGCAGTACTTC	CSARGSGGGEQYF	-	TRBJ2-7	13	TRBV20-1	few
TGCAGTGCCAGGAAAGCGGGAAGGACTGCGTACGAGCAGTACTTC	CSARKAGRTAYEQYF	TRBD2	TRBJ2-7	15	TRBV20-1	few
TGTGCCAGCAGTTTACCAGAGGGTGGGCAGAGCTACGAGCAGTACTTC	CASSLPEGGQSYEQYF	-	TRBJ2-7	16	TRBV28	few
TGTGCCAGCAATTCGGTTTCTATCACAGATACGCAGTATTTT	CASNSVSITDTQYF	-	TRBJ2-3	14	TRBV28	few
TGCAGTGCTAGCCCCCGGACAGGGTTCCCTTACAATGAGCAGTTCTTC	CSASPRTGFPYNEQFF	TRBD1	TRBJ2-1	16	TRBV20-1	-
TGCAGTGCCGGGACAGGGGCTAGCTCCTATAATCCACCCCTCCACTTT	CSAGTGASSYNPPLHF	TRBD1	TRBJ1-6	16	TRBV20-1	-
TGTGCCAGCAGCTTAAGGAACCAGCGGGAGGGGGCCTACAATGAGCAGTTCTTC	CASSLRNQREGAYNEQFF	TRBD2	TRBJ2-1	18	TRBV7-2	few
TGCAGTGCTAGAGATCCCCTCCCAAACAATGAGCAGTTCTTC	CSARDPLPNNEQFF	-	TRBJ2-1	14	TRBV20-1	-
TGTGCCAGCAGTTCCCAGGGGTATGAGCAGTTCTTC	CASSSQGYEQFF	-	TRBJ2-1	12	TRBV12-3/TRBV12-4	-
TGTGCCACCAGCCATTTTGGGCCTGGCACAGATACGCAGTATTTT	CATSHFGPGTDTQYF	-	TRBJ2-3	15	TRBV5-5	-
TGCAGCGTTGCTCTCCCCCAGGGCCGTACTAACTACGAGCAGTACTTC	CSVALPQGRTNYEQYF	-	TRBJ2-7	16	TRBV29-1	-
TGTGCCAGCAGGGCACTAGCGTCGGAGACCCAGTACTTC	CASRALASETQYF	TRBD2	TRBJ2-5	13	TRBV6-5	-
TGCGCCAGCAGCTTAAGTGACAACCAAGAGACCCAGTACTTC	CASSLSDNQETQYF	-	TRBJ2-5	14	TRBV5-1	-
TGTGCCAGCAGTTACGACGGGACAGGAGTGTACGAGCAGTACTTC	CASSYDGTGVYEQYF	TRBD1	TRBJ2-7	15	TRBV6-2/TRBV6-3	few
TGCGCCAGCAGCTTGGCCCTGAGGGGGGGAACTGAAGCTTTCTTT	CASSLALRGGTEAFF	-	TRBJ1-1	15	TRBV5-1	-
TGTGCCACCCAACCTGGTGCGGGCACCACAGATGCGCAGTATTTT	CATQPGAGTTDAQYF	-	TRBJ2-3	15	TRBV7-2	-
TGTGCCAGCAGCGTAGTTGAAAGCACTGAAGCTTTCTTT	CASSVVESTEAFF	-	TRBJ1-1	13	TRBV9	-
TGTGCCAGCAGCTTACCTAGCATCAACACCGGGGAGCTGTTTTTT	CASSLPSINTGELFF	-	TRBJ2-2	15	TRBV7-6	-